The source of this T cell receptor (beta chain) is a study of early T cells in non-severe SARS-CoV-2 infection. Study at large: Unpaired chains resulted from sequencing bulk RNA of unsorted whole blood. Study-level points and caveats: Missing private and CD4 specificities, VDJdb matching favored anti-spike CD8 responses.

The ends lost 4 bases at V and 7 bases at J; junction bases unmatched: 5. There are 14 residues in the CDR3. Germline CDR1 and CDR2: SGHRS and YFSETQ. This clonotype was seen a few times. The target antigen is unknown. Individually, cDNA molecules had unique molecular identifiers attached to them. TCRdb reprocessed the 5' RACE reads with MiXCR, giving one entry per CDR3 protein. The table shows around 81,000 distinct CDR3 sequences, with 13% to 15% occurring only once. Sequencing was performed on whole blood. This receptor was taken from an adult who was a healthcare worker with PCR-confirmed SARS-CoV-2 infection or an uninfected control (not recorded which). The chain has TRBV5-1 and TRBJ1-6; the match to TRBD1 covers 7 bases. The CDR3 nucleotides are TGCGCCAGCAGCCCTGGACAGGTGAATTCACCCCTCCACTTT. Its translation: CASSPGQVNSPLHF.